This T cell receptor beta chain was captured by sequencing in a study of cytomegalovirus exposure and HLA in healthy donors. This clone was seen only a few times. The PCR made use of 60 Vbeta and 13 Jbeta primers. Assay: immunoSEQ multiplex PCR; the TCRdb copy retains only in-frame clones and omits some. The table records 180,000 or so clones, roughly four fifths of them present only once. The V segment lost 5 bases and the J segment 10 bases; nucleotides outside the gene matches: 14. Germline V gene data show CDR1 as SGHVS and CDR2 as FNYEAQ. CDR3 length: 16 residues. This chain connects TRBV7-6 to TRBJ2-1, with TRBD1 matching 10 bases. The sequencing sample was made of PBMCs. The source of this sequence is a man younger than 35 in good health and CMV-seronegative. In nucleotides, the CDR3 is TGTGCCAGCAGCCCCGGGTGGACAGGGGGTACAGGGGAGCAGTTCTTC. The encoded protein is CASSPGWTGGTGEQFF.